This T cell receptor (beta chain) originates from a study of shared clonotypes between healthy human individuals (dated by TCRdb to 2018 to 2021). The study in broad terms: The cohort comprised a couple of women and a few men aged 18 to 49 years. To increase sequencing depth and limit assay-specific biases, different laboratories used diverse techniques to prepare libraries and sequence TCR repertoires. The study deeply sequenced blood TCR repertoires of about 5 healthy adults to estimate repertoire size and the extent of clonotype sharing between individuals. Between about 0.8 and 8.9 billion PBMCs per donor were obtained by leukapheresis. For each donor, CD4 naive and CD4 memory were each given three plates, CD8 naive was given two plates, and CD8 memory was given one plate.

Donors were healthy HIV-negative adults with no recently reported acute infections or vaccinations. Only Caucasian adults living in Nashville, Tennessee, USA were represented among the donors. CD4+ T cells were enriched through magnetic negative selection, after which naive cells were positively selected on CD45RA and the remaining negative fraction served as the memory subset. Blood was collected by leukapheresis, and PBMCs were isolated by Ficoll-Histopaque density gradient centrifugation and then cryopreserved in liquid nitrogen vapor phase. Analytical flow cytometry was used to check the purity and quantity of each magnetically sorted T cell population. From each sorted fraction, genomic DNA was isolated and quantified by UV absorbance on a Nanodrop 2000c. The germline V gene yields ENHRY for CDR1 and SYGVKD for CDR2. The CDR3 numbers 14 residues from cysteine through phenylalanine. Of all the DNA, just the CDR3 is kept, 42 bases in frame from base 1. V sheds 10 bases and J sheds 2 bases, leaving 16 bases between their ends.

Summary of the overall study and its limitations: Rarefaction of sorted-subset datasets indicated incomplete sequencing despite the large sequencing depth. Sampling was restricted to blood, and TCR repertoires in tissue are likely to differ from TCR repertoires in blood. Pairwise subsampling led to the expectation that sequencing depth would affect the degree of clonotype sharing among donors. Because the study included only a small number of donors, the genetic and exposure-history diversity represented was limited. Larger estimated clonotype richness was generally found for naive subsets than for memory subsets. When four donors were compared, the shared fraction of clonotypes was roughly 5% for naive CD4, 3.5% to 4% for naive CD8, 2.3% for memory CD4, and less than 0.45% for memory CD8. Compared with non-shared clonotypes, the clonotypes found in all four sorted-subset donors had higher generation probabilities.

Using the deep immunoSEQ assay, multiplex PCR amplified TCR CDR3 regions from genomic DNA. For each cell subset, the extracted genomic DNA was distributed evenly across all wells of several immunoSEQ 96-well plates, and each plate served as one replicate. For sorted subsets, 150 to 250 ng genomic DNA, equal to tens of thousands of T cell genomes, was loaded into each replicate PCR. The purified libraries were quantified using a Qubit 3.0 fluorometer, sized with a Bioanalyzer 2100, and then quantified again using the KAPA Library Quantification kit. Every immunoSEQ 96-well plate was sequenced on a dedicated single-read 150-cycle Illumina NextSeq 550 flow cell. The paper's processing steps were these. The immunoSEQ output contained only junctional sequences without quality scores, so filtering could not match that applied to full-length reads. Sequences were annotated with PyIR, a Python wrapper for IgBLAST v1.9, using IMGT germline references to assign V/J genes and CDR3. Reads were filtered out if the reads had weak V/J assignments (E-value above 1e-6), no CDR3, stop codons, out-of-frame junctions, or ambiguous translated residues. V3J clonotypes were defined as sequences sharing an identical inferred V gene, J gene, and CDR3 amino acid sequence. To compute the percentage overlap between repertoires, the number of shared unique clonotypes was divided by the size of the smaller repertoire. Richness of each repertoire was evaluated using RTK rarefaction, the Chao1 estimator, and Recon v2.1 estimates of unobserved clonotypes. Generation probabilities for all TCRbeta clonotypes obtained by the gDNA method from several donors were computed using OLGA. TCRdb re-hosts the immuneACCESS table, in-frame sequences only. Its copies lack some clones; in the studies checked, an unresolved V gene accounts for under half of them, and the cause for the rest is not known. V and J calls and clone size are as listed in that table; D and trimming were resolved from the DNA. Recorded for this sample are nearly 1 million clones; 76% of them occurred a single time. The top ten clones comprise roughly 1.5% of the sample.

As regards this clone: Its antigen is still unknown. Base-call qualities are not available, and no considerably larger clone is one nucleotide away.

The sequence came from a man younger than 30 in good health. This chain is built from TRBV10-3 and TRBJ2-3, and perhaps TRBD1 as D gene, on 5 matching bases. Sequences were obtained from memory CD4+ T cells sorted from blood. What the cell subset or site label conveys for this sample: CD45RA-negative fraction. CDR3 sequence: CATKGAGSTDTQYF. The sequenced DNA: TGTGCCACCAAAGGGGCAGGGTCCACAGATACGCAGTATTTT.